A selection of T cell receptor beta chains follows, all from one sample in a study of lymphopenia after photon versus proton radiotherapy. Assay used: immunoSEQ multiplex PCR; TCRdb lists only in-frame clones, some missing. The sample carries 18,000 or so clones, about nine tenths recorded once. The sequencing used peripheral blood, collected from a patient treated with proton-based radiotherapy. These receptors were collected from an older man with pancreatic cancer. The CDR3 runs from the conserved cysteine through the conserved F or W. D genes are given only for firm matches. Clone size is shown for a subset of rows, as once, few, many or a class of expanded clone.

abundance	v_gene	j_gene	d_gene	CDR3aa	CDR3nt
.	TRBV5-6	TRBJ2-3	.	CASSLDLSTDTQYF	TGTGCCAGCAGCTTGGATCTAAGCACAGATACGCAGTATTTT
.	TRBV29-1	TRBJ2-7	.	CSVEDRSYEQYF	TGCAGCGTTGAAGACAGGTCCTACGAGCAGTACTTC
once	TRBV25-1	TRBJ1-3	.	CASSWNSGNTIYF	TGTGCCAGCAGTTGGAACTCTGGAAACACCATATATTTT
.	TRBV2	TRBJ2-2	.	CASSTSPNTGELFF	TGTGCCAGCAGTACATCTCCGAACACCGGGGAGCTGTTTTTT
.	TRBV6-1	TRBJ1-2	.	CASSETERYGYTF	TGTGCCAGCAGTGAGACCGAACGGTATGGCTACACCTTC
.	TRBV19	TRBJ1-5	.	CASTSPRQNNQPQHF	TGTGCCAGTACCTCACCCCGACAGAACAATCAGCCCCAGCATTTT
once	TRBV11-2	TRBJ1-1	TRBD1	CASSFGQGNTEAFF	TGTGCCAGCAGCTTCGGACAGGGGAACACTGAAGCTTTCTTT
.	TRBV10-1	TRBJ2-2	.	CASSDPGPGSTGELFF	TGCGCCAGCAGTGACCCGGGACCCGGGAGCACCGGGGAGCTGTTTTTT
.	TRBV5-1	TRBJ1-2	.	CASSRLTDLNYGYTF	TGCGCCAGCAGCCGTTTGACAGATTTAAACTATGGCTACACCTTC
.	TRBV6-1	TRBJ1-5	.	CASSERGNQPQHF	TGCGCCAGCAGTGAGCGGGGCAATCAGCCCCAGCATTTT
.	TRBV6-5	TRBJ2-6	TRBD1	CASHRGSGANVLTF	TGTGCCAGCCACAGGGGCTCCGGGGCCAACGTCCTGACTTTC
.	TRBV5-1	TRBJ1-1	TRBD1	CASSGGQGAMNTEAFF	TGCGCCAGCAGCGGCGGTCAGGGGGCGATGAACACTGAAGCTTTCTTT
.	TRBV6-6	TRBJ1-1	TRBD1	CASSYEGGTGEAFF	TGTGCCAGCAGTTACGAGGGTGGGACAGGTGAAGCTTTCTTT
.	TRBV2	TRBJ2-3	.	CASTGLLRGLDTQYF	TGTGCCAGCACTGGGTTACTACGGGGGTTGGATACGCAGTATTTT
.	TRBV7-8	TRBJ2-7	TRBD1	CASSLGGGQGARYEQYF	TGTGCCAGCAGCTTAGGTGGGGGACAGGGGGCTCGCTACGAGCAGTACTTC
.	TRBV4-1	TRBJ2-4	.	CASSQDRSVAKNIQYF	TGCGCCAGCAGCCAAGATCGCTCGGTAGCCAAAAACATTCAGTACTTC
.	TRBV7-8	TRBJ1-2	.	CASSPTLDGYNYGYTF	TGTGCCAGCAGCCCAACCCTGGACGGATACAACTATGGCTACACCTTC
.	TRBV18	TRBJ2-3	.	CASSLSTTDTQYF	TGTGCCAGCTCACTAAGTACCACAGATACGCAGTATTTT
.	TRBV7-6	TRBJ2-2	.	CASSYQGTGELFF	TGTGCCAGCAGCTATCAGGGGACCGGGGAGCTGTTTTTT
once	TRBV10-2	TRBJ1-1	.	CASSFGRTGNTEAFF	TGCGCCAGCAGTTTCGGGCGGACTGGGAACACTGAAGCTTTCTTT